The 30 T cell receptor beta chains presented below share a single source sample, sequenced in a study of blood T cell repertoires in COVID-19. Method: immunoSEQ multiplex PCR; TCRdb's copy keeps in-frame clones and lacks some. The repertoire holds fewer than 350,000 clones, with 70% to 90% as singletons. Sequencing input: peripheral blood. The receptors shown here come from a woman aged 25 to 39 with COVID-19, enrolled during active disease.

V gene TRBV19 combines with J gene TRBJ1-3; maybe TRBD1 (6 bases). This CDR3 contains 16 residues. Looked up from germline, CDR1 is LNHDA and CDR2 is SQIVND (reference sequence). V was shortened by 3 bases and J by 0 bases, with 12 bases between the two germline ends. The chain's CDR3 is CASSMWLGASGNTIYF. CDR3 DNA sequence: TGTGCCAGTAGTATGTGGTTGGGGGCCTCTGGAAACACCATATATTTT.

The rearrangement joins TRBV9 to TRBJ2-7; 8 nucleotides agree with TRBD1. This CDR3 is 14 amino acids long. Germline assignment: CDR1 SGDLS and CDR2 YYNGEE. V shed 5 bases, J shed 6 bases, and the junction held 10 bases outside the gene matches. Here the CDR3 reads CASSTRTGLGEQYF. The CDR3 DNA reads as TGTGCCAGCAGTACCCGGACAGGGCTTGGCGAGCAGTACTTC.

The chain employs TRBV28 and TRBJ2-1; TRBD2 agrees at 16 bases. The CDR3 has 22 amino acids. Germline V gene sequence: CDR1 MDHEN, CDR2 SYDVKM. J was trimmed by 2 bases and V by 1 base; bases with no gene match: 14. CDR3 DNA: TGTGCCAGCAGTTTATACGGGCTCGGCGGGACTAGCGGGGGGGGAACCTACAATGAGCAGTTCTTC. This translates into CASSLYGLGGTSGGGTYNEQFF. Based on the CDR3 plus reference TRBV28 and TRBJ2-1, the full variable domain is DVKVTQSSRYLVKRTGEKVFLECVQDMDHENMFWYRQDPGLGLRLIYFSYDVKMKEKGDIPEGYSVSREKKERFSLILESASTNQTSMYLCASSLYGLGGTSGGGTYNEQFFGPGTRLTVL.

The chain combines TRBV30 with TRBJ1-4; 7 nucleotides agree with TRBD1. After removal of 2 bases from V and 7 bases from J, the junction contained 4 bases not matched to a gene. The length of the CDR3 is 13 residues. The germline V gene encodes CDR1 GTSNPN and CDR2 SVGIG (reference sequence). The CDR3 here is CAWSPGQVEKLFF. The CDR3 DNA sequence: TGTGCCTGGAGTCCTGGACAGGTTGAAAAACTGTTTTTT.

V usage is TRBV18 and J usage is TRBJ1-2; 8 bases map to TRBD1. V gave up 3 bases and J gave up 2 bases; unmatched junction bases: 5. This CDR3 spans 15 amino acids. In germline, CDR1 is KGHSH, CDR2 LQKENI. CDR3 in amino acids: CASSPGQGPNYGYTF. In nucleotides, the CDR3 is TGTGCCAGCTCACCCGGACAGGGTCCGAACTATGGCTACACCTTC.

The chain recombines TRBV2 with TRBJ2-1; TRBD2 matches 7 bases. J was trimmed by 8 bases and V by 7 bases; bases with no gene match: 8. The germline V gene encodes CDR1 SNHLY and CDR2 FYNNEI. The CDR3 is made up of 13 amino acids. As DNA, the CDR3 is TGTGCCAGCATCCCGGGACTATCCTATGAGCAGTTCTTC. Protein sequence: CASIPGLSYEQFF.

This sequence joins TRBV7-2 and TRBJ2-7; 8 positions match TRBD1. The CDR3 runs 14 residues. Losses at the gene ends were 2 bases for V and 1 base for J; bases not matched to a gene: 1. The germline V gene encodes CDR1 SGHTA and CDR2 FQGNSA. CDR3 DNA: TGTGCCAGCAGCTTAAACAGGGGGTCCTACGAGCAGTACTTC. Translation: CASSLNRGSYEQYF.

This rearrangement joins TRBV7-6 to TRBJ2-7, with a weak D call TRBD1 (6 bases). Germline CDR1 SGHVS, CDR2 FNYEAQ. V shed 5 bases and J shed 4 bases, with 12 bases lying between them. This CDR3 is 13 amino acids long. This CDR3 reads CASSVGQSYEQYF. The CDR3 region has the DNA TGTGCCAGCAGCGTCGGACAGTCTTACGAGCAGTACTTC. Looking up the rest from reference TRBV7-6 and TRBJ2-7 gives the full variable domain: GAGVSQSPRYKVTKRGQDVALRCDPISGHVSLYWYRQALGQGPEFLTYFNYEAQQDKSGLPNDRFSAERPEGSISTLTIQRTEQRDSAMYRCASSVGQSYEQYFGPGTRLTVT.

The chain joins TRBV25-1 to TRBJ1-1, with 8 bases matching TRBD1. In germline, CDR1 is MGHDK, CDR2 SYGVNS. CDR3 size: 13 residues. After removal of 4 bases from V and 11 bases from J, the junction contained 9 bases not matched to a gene. In DNA, the CDR3 is TGTGCCAGCAGTGCAGGGGGCGCATTAAAGGCTTTCTTT. Protein: CASSAGGALKAFF.

The chain joins TRBV19 to TRBJ1-5, with 8 bases lining up with TRBD1. The CDR3 spans 15 residues. The V gene's germline CDR1 is LNHDA and CDR2 SQIVND (reference sequence). The ends lost 6 bases at V and 7 bases at J; junction bases unmatched: 11. The DNA of the CDR3 is TGTGCCAGTAGGACAACGGGACAGGTCAGACAGCCCCAGCATTTT. Amino acids: CASRTTGQVRQPQHF.

The chain is built from TRBV18 and TRBJ2-3; 11 nucleotides line up with TRBD1. J lost 1 base, V lost 3 bases, and 0 bases had no gene match. CDR3 length: 15 residues. CDR1 is KGHSH, CDR2 LQKENI, per germline. The CDR3 DNA is TGTGCCAGCTCACCGGACAGGGGGCGCACAGATACGCAGTATTTT. This gives the protein CASSPDRGRTDTQYF.

V is TRBV15 and J is TRBJ1-2; D possibly corresponds to TRBD1 (5 bases). There are 16 residues in the CDR3. Trimming removed 8 bases from V and 4 bases from J, with 23 bases in between. CDR1 is LNHNV and CDR2 is YYDKDF in the germline V gene (reference sequence). The CDR3 bases are TGTGCCACCCGACCCGGACAATTGAGGCGAGGCTATGGCTACACCTTC. Amino acid sequence: CATRPGQLRRGYGYTF.

This chain connects TRBV12-3 or TRBV12-4 to TRBJ2-3; D is ambiguous. The CDR3 loop spans 13 amino acids. V gave up 8 bases and J gave up 4 bases, with 13 bases separating them. Here the CDR3 reads CASVPLRADTQYF. The CDR3 DNA reads TGTGCCAGCGTGCCTCTTCGGGCAGATACGCAGTATTTT.

This sequence joins TRBV4-2 and TRBJ1-5; D may be TRBD1 (5 bases). Germline V gene sequence: CDR1 LGHNA, CDR2 YNFKEQ. The CDR3 is made up of 17 amino acids. Trimming left V 0 bases short and J 3 bases short, with 15 bases between. The CDR3 protein is CASSQELRGQSNQPQHF. The CDR3 nucleotides are TGTGCCAGCAGCCAAGAGTTAAGGGGTCAATCCAATCAGCCCCAGCATTTT.

This chain uses TRBV7-9 with TRBJ1-2; 7 bases agree with TRBD1. Per germline, CDR1 SEHNR and CDR2 FQNEAQ (reference sequence). The CDR3 has 15 amino acids. The V gene end was trimmed by 7 bases and the J gene end by 8 bases; junction bases not matched to a gene: 16. The DNA of the CDR3 is TGTGCCAGCACCAAGACCACAGACAGGGTTGGAGGCTACACCTTC. As protein: CASTKTTDRVGGYTF. The whole variable domain, remainder taken from reference TRBV7-9 and TRBJ1-2, is DTGVSQNPRHKITKRGQNVTFRCDPISEHNRLYWYRQTLGQGPEFLTYFQNEAQLEKSRLLSDRFSAERPKGSFSTLEIQRTEQGDSAMYLCASTKTTDRVGGYTFGSGTRLTVV.

This clone was counted between two and nine times. The chain joins TRBV4-1 to TRBJ2-5, with TRBD1 identical over 8 bases. The CDR3 spans 12 residues. The J segment lost 4 bases and the V segment lost 8 bases, leaving 3 bases of the junction unmatched. CDR1 is MGHRA and CDR2 is YSYEKL in the germline V gene. As DNA, the CDR3 is TGCGCCAGCGGTGACAGGGGAGAGACCCAGTACTTC. Translating gives CASGDRGETQYF.

V and J are TRBV7-9 and TRBJ2-3; TRBD2 aligns across 7 bases. J gave up 6 bases and V 2 bases, and 5 bases lay outside the gene matches. The CDR3 is 14 residues long. Germline V gives CDR1 SEHNR, CDR2 FQNEAQ (reference sequence). CDR3 protein: CASSLRLAVDTQYF. As DNA, the CDR3 is TGTGCCAGCAGCTTACGGCTAGCGGTGGATACGCAGTATTTT.

The CDR3 protein is CASSQGPVPYGYTF. The DNA of the CDR3 is TGCGCCAGCAGCCAAGGTCCGGTACCCTATGGCTACACCTTC. This chain links TRBV4-1 with TRBJ1-2; D remains unclear. V lost 1 base to trimming and J lost 4 bases, with 10 bases between them. This CDR3 has 14 residues. The germline V gene has CDR1 MGHRA and CDR2 YSYEKL.

The chain joins TRBV6-2 or TRBV6-3 to TRBJ2-7, with a weak D call TRBD1 (5 bases). Germline CDR1 reads MNHEY; CDR2 reads SVGEGT. This CDR3 has 18 residues. The ends were cut back, 6 bases at V and 3 bases at J, with 27 bases in the middle. In nucleotides, the CDR3 is TGTGCCAGCAGCCCCACCGAACACAGGCCCTTTCGCCACTACGAGCAGTACTTC. Translated: CASSPTEHRPFRHYEQYF.

The genes are TRBV28 and TRBJ2-2, with TRBD1 matching over 7 bases. The CDR3 totals 15 residues. Looked up from germline, CDR1 is MDHEN and CDR2 is SYDVKM. V lost 3 bases to trimming and J lost 5 bases; unmatched junction nucleotides: 6. The CDR3 region has the DNA TGTGCCAGCAGTTTCGACAGGGTAGGGACCGGGGAGCTGTTTTTT. Protein sequence: CASSFDRVGTGELFF.

The V and J genes are TRBV29-1 and TRBJ1-1; possible D gene TRBD1, 5 bases. Looked up from germline, CDR1 is SQVTM and CDR2 is ANQGSEA. The CDR3 has 13 amino acids. Trimming left V 1 base short and J 4 bases short, with 10 bases between. The CDR3 nucleotides are TGCAGCGTTGAAGGGGGCGCGAGCACTGAAGCTTTCTTT. Translated, it gives CSVEGGASTEAFF.

The gene calls are TRBV6-5 and TRBJ1-6, with D possibly TRBD1 on 5 matching bases. CDR1 and CDR2 (germline): MNHEY, SVGAGI. Trimming shortened V by 5 bases and J by 9 bases, and 14 bases separated the two germline ends. The CDR3 runs to 14 residues. The CDR3: CASSPLGGVSPLHF. CDR3 DNA: TGTGCCAGCAGTCCCCTTGGAGGGGTTTCACCCCTCCACTTT.

J is TRBJ2-1 and V is TRBV2; 10 nucleotides agree with TRBD2. V dropped 1 base and J dropped 8; count of bases not matched to a gene: 5. Germline assignment: CDR1 SNHLY and CDR2 FYNNEI. The CDR3 spans 15 residues. Here the CDR3 DNA reads TGTGCCAGCAGTGAAGGTTTAGCGGGGGGCTATGAGCAGTTCTTC. Translating it yields CASSEGLAGGYEQFF.

This sequence joins TRBV19 and TRBJ2-2; D is perhaps TRBD2 (6 bases). The germline V gene encodes CDR1 LNHDA and CDR2 SQIVND (reference sequence). Trimming removed 11 bases from V and 6 bases from J, with 19 bases in between. The CDR3 loop spans 14 amino acids. CDR3 sequence (DNA): TGTGCCCCCCCGAGGAGGGTCGCTTCCGGGGAGCTGTTTTTT. Its translation: CAPPRRVASGELFF. Using reference TRBV19 and TRBJ2-2 for the parts outside the CDR3, the full variable domain is DGGITQSPKYLFRKEGQNVTLSCEQNLNHDAMYWYRQDPGQGLRLIYYSQIVNDFQKGDIAEGYSVSREKKESFPLTVTSAQKNPTAFYLCAPPRRVASGELFFGEGSRLTVL.

The rearrangement uses TRBV5-1 and TRBJ2-2; perhaps TRBD1 as D (6 bases). Germline CDR1 reads SGHRS; CDR2 reads YFSETQ. The ends were cut back, 0 bases at V and 2 bases at J, with 14 bases in the middle. This CDR3 has 17 amino acids. The CDR3 reads CASSLVAGVRNTGELFF. The CDR3 nucleotides read TGCGCCAGCAGCTTGGTGGCAGGGGTGCGTAACACCGGGGAGCTGTTTTTT.

The chain is built from TRBV4-1 and TRBJ1-6; possibly TRBD1 for D (6 bases). Trimming took off 2 bases at V and 9 bases at J, with 20 bases between the two ends. Germline CDR1 and CDR2: MGHRA and YSYEKL. The CDR3 contains 17 residues. This chain's CDR3 is CASSQQDWPPRGSPLHF. Written as DNA, the CDR3 is TGCGCCAGCAGCCAACAAGACTGGCCCCCCAGGGGTTCACCCCTCCACTTT.

This chain uses TRBV6-5 with TRBJ2-7; 12 bases line up with TRBD2. V lost 6 bases and J lost 5; bases outside the gene matches: 8. From germline, CDR1 is MNHEY and CDR2 SVGAGI. The CDR3 runs to 15 residues. CDR3 sequence: CASSLLAGGPHEQYF. CDR3 bases: TGTGCCAGCAGCCTTCTAGCGGGGGGGCCTCACGAGCAGTACTTC.

The chain combines TRBV9 with TRBJ2-2; TRBD1 matches at 7 bases. The trim removed 4 bases at V and 1 base at J, leaving 1 base unmatched. Looked up from germline, CDR1 is SGDLS and CDR2 is YYNGEE. This CDR3 is built from 14 residues. The CDR3 sequence is CASSPGGNTGELFF. CDR3 in DNA: TGTGCCAGCAGCCCAGGGGGGAACACCGGGGAGCTGTTTTTT.

The chain employs TRBV19 and TRBJ2-7; D perhaps matches TRBD2 (6 bases). The V end was cut by 4 bases, the J end by 5 bases, with 15 bases between. The germline V gene encodes CDR1 LNHDA and CDR2 SQIVND (reference sequence). This CDR3 region has 14 residues. The CDR3 loop is CASSNRRRVDEQYF. The CDR3 region has the DNA TGTGCCAGTAGTAATAGGAGGAGGGTCGACGAGCAGTACTTC.

The gene calls are TRBV6-4 and TRBJ2-7; D possibly corresponds to TRBD2 (5 bases). The germline V gene has CDR1 MRHNA and CDR2 SNTAGT. CDR3 length: 10 amino acids. Trimming left V 8 bases short and J 4 bases short, with 6 bases between. The CDR3 nucleotides are TGTGCCAGCTCGGGGTACGAGCAGTACTTC. Protein product: CASSGYEQYF.